The entry that follows covers one T cell receptor beta chain sequence. The antigen remains unidentified. Constant-region reverse primers amplified full-length variable regions, followed by semi-nested Nested Universal Primer A PCR. TCRdb processed the 5' RACE reads anew with MiXCR; each CDR3 protein has one entry. The sample lists about 7,800 distinct CDR3 sequences, roughly 36% occurring once. Memory CD4+ T cells were sorted as CD4+CD45RO+CD25- cells. The germline gives CDR1 SGHKS, CDR2 YYEKEE (reference sequence). The CDR3 length is 13 residues. V lost 6 bases and J lost 5; bases outside the gene matches: 8. Study conclusions and caveats: Tumor-infiltrating Treg TCR alpha and beta sequences overlapped most with tumor naive CD4+ T cells, then blood naive. The TCR gene usage of tumor memory CD4+ T cells clustered together with blood and lymph node memory CD4+ cells and with lymph node naive CD4+ cells.

This clonotype originated in a female donor with breast cancer. Sequences were obtained from tumor-infiltrating memory CD4+ T cells sorted from the breast tumor. Regarding subset: memory CD4+ T cells, CD4+CD45RO+CD25-. The chain couples TRBV5-5 to TRBJ2-7; 7 bases match TRBD1. This chain's CDR3 is CASNDRVGDEQYF. The DNA for the CDR3 is TGTGCCAGCAACGACAGGGTTGGAGACGAGCAGTACTTC.